A single sample gave rise to the 3 T cell receptor beta chains below, sequenced in a study of cytomegalovirus exposure and HLA in healthy donors. The PCR had 60 Vbeta and 13 Jbeta primers. Using immunoSEQ multiplex PCR, the repertoire was profiled, and TCRdb retains in-frame clones only, with some absent. Of 80,000 or so clones listed, 67% are singletons. Source material: PBMCs. The receptors stem from a woman between 50 and 59 years old in good health and CMV-seropositive.

A note on this clone: The junction does not match germline at one end; this may be a read error. The same CDR3 can be traced to other DNA sequences in this sample. The chain combines TRBV12-5 with TRBJ2-3; D ambiguous. This CDR3 comprises 15 residues. CDR1 and CDR2 from the germline V gene are LGHNT and FRNRAP. This CDR3 reads CASGSRGSSTDTQYF. CDR3 sequence (DNA): TGTGCCAGTGGTTCACGCGGCTCTAGCACAGATACGCAGTATTTT.

The gene calls are TRBV19 and TRBJ1-5; 7 bases are shared with TRBD1. Germline lookup yields CDR1 LNHDA and CDR2 SQIVND (reference sequence). The CDR3 has 14 residues. J was trimmed by 4 bases and V by 10 bases; bases with no gene match: 10. Here the CDR3 DNA reads TGTGCCACTGGACAGGTCCAACGGAATCAGCCCCAGCATTTT. Translated, it gives CATGQVQRNQPQHF. Combining the CDR3 with reference TRBV19 and TRBJ1-5 gives the whole variable domain DGGITQSPKYLFRKEGQNVTLSCEQNLNHDAMYWYRQDPGQGLRLIYYSQIVNDFQKGDIAEGYSVSREKKESFPLTVTSAQKNPTAFYLCATGQVQRNQPQHFGDGTRLSIL.

V usage is TRBV11-3 and J usage is TRBJ2-7; D not resolved. The germline V gene encodes CDR1 SGHNT and CDR2 YENEEA. The V gene lost 3 bases and the J gene lost 1 base, with 4 bases spanning the gap. The CDR3 extends over 12 amino acids. The CDR3 DNA reads TGTGCCAGCAGCTTCGGTTCCTACGAGCAGTACTTC. It translates to CASSFGSYEQYF.